One sample yielded the 21 T cell receptor beta chains listed below, sequenced in a study of blood T cell repertoires in COVID-19. Produced via immunoSEQ multiplex PCR; TCRdb's table is partial and in-frame only. The sample carries tens of thousands of clones, 82% recorded once. The source material was peripheral blood. The receptors stem from a man at least 80 years old with COVID-19, enrolled during active disease.

This clone has just one count. This rearrangement joins TRBV19 to TRBJ1-2; 7 positions match TRBD1. Germline CDR1 is LNHDA and CDR2 is SQIVND (reference sequence). This CDR3 comprises 14 residues. V shed 0 bases, J shed 6 bases, and the junction held 4 bases outside the gene matches. This CDR3 is CASSIEEGADGYTF. CDR3 DNA sequence: TGTGCCAGTAGTATAGAAGAGGGGGCCGATGGCTACACCTTC.

V usage is TRBV18 and J usage is TRBJ1-1, with TRBD1 identical over 8 bases. This CDR3 region has 12 residues. V lost 8 bases, J lost 8 bases, and 7 bases stayed unmatched. The V gene's germline CDR1 is KGHSH and CDR2 LQKENI. The CDR3 DNA reads as TGTGCCAGCACGACCGGGGACAGGGAAGCTTTCTTT. It specifies CASTTGDREAFF. The whole variable domain, remainder taken from reference TRBV18 and TRBJ1-1, is NAGVMQNPRHLVRRRGQEARLRCSPMKGHSHVYWYRQLPEEGLKFMVYLQKENIIDESGMPKERFSAEFPKEGPSILRIQQVVRGDSAAYFCASTTGDREAFFGQGTRLTVV.

This chain links TRBV19 with TRBJ2-3; TRBD1 is a possible D gene (5 bases). The CDR3 runs 13 residues. Looked up from germline, CDR1 is LNHDA and CDR2 is SQIVND (reference sequence). The germline V and J ends were trimmed by 6 bases and 7 bases, with 14 bases remaining between them. In DNA, the CDR3 is TGTGCCAGTAGGGGCCAGGGAAAGCATACGCAGTATTTT. Translated, it gives CASRGQGKHTQYF.

The chain is built from TRBV5-1 and TRBJ1-1; unclear D gene. Germline assignment: CDR1 SGHRS and CDR2 YFSETQ. The CDR3 length is 16 residues. Trimming pared 3 bases from V and 0 bases from J, leaving 15 bases between. The CDR3 sequence is CASSSVYESMNTEAFF. The CDR3 region has the DNA TGCGCCAGCAGCTCCGTATATGAGTCAATGAACACTGAAGCTTTCTTT.

The V and J genes are TRBV6-1 and TRBJ1-4, with D perhaps TRBD1 (6 bases). The V end lost 0 bases, the J end lost 7 bases, and 12 bases lay between the germline ends. The CDR3 length is 15 residues. Germline V CDR1 and CDR2: MNHNS, SASEGT. The CDR3 protein is CASSEARVGGEKLFF. In DNA form, the CDR3 reads TGTGCCAGCAGTGAAGCTAGGGTAGGGGGTGAAAAACTGTTTTTT.

In its sample, this clone was seen a few times. This sequence joins TRBV18 and TRBJ1-3; 10 nucleotides match TRBD1. This CDR3 contains 13 residues. J was trimmed by 7 bases and V by 6 bases; bases with no gene match: 3. Germline V gives CDR1 KGHSH, CDR2 LQKENI. The CDR3 DNA reads TGTGCCAGCTCTCCGGGACAGGGGAACACCATATATTTT. Translating it yields CASSPGQGNTIYF.

This rearrangement joins TRBV29-1 to TRBJ2-1; perhaps TRBD2 as D (6 bases). This CDR3 has 12 amino acids. The germline V gene encodes CDR1 SQVTM and CDR2 ANQGSEA. V dropped 5 bases and J dropped 6 bases, with 11 bases sitting between them. The CDR3 sequence: CSVPRDSNEQFF. The CDR3 DNA is TGCAGCGTTCCGCGGGACTCCAATGAGCAGTTCTTC.

The chain is built from TRBV28 and TRBJ2-7, with 9 bases matching TRBD1. CDR3 size: 15 residues. Germline V CDR1 and CDR2: MDHEN, SYDVKM. Trimming took 5 bases from V and 6 from J; bases not matched to a gene: 11. This CDR3 is CASSPPGQGTGEQYF. The DNA of the CDR3 is TGTGCCAGCAGTCCTCCGGGACAGGGAACGGGCGAGCAGTACTTC.

J is TRBJ2-1 and V is TRBV7-9; D possibly corresponds to TRBD2 (6 bases). The V gene lost 6 bases and the J gene lost 0 bases, with 15 bases spanning the gap. This CDR3 region has 16 residues. Germline V lookup: CDR1 SEHNR, CDR2 FQNEAQ (reference sequence). In DNA form, the CDR3 reads TGTGCCAGCAGGCCGGGGGAGGCAAGCTCCTACAATGAGCAGTTCTTC. Its translation: CASRPGEASSYNEQFF.

The chain employs TRBV7-8 and TRBJ1-6; D is ambiguous. This CDR3 region has 15 residues. Germline-derived CDR1 and CDR2 are SGHVS and FQNEAQ. V lost 5 bases and J 5 bases, leaving 13 bases between the germline ends. The CDR3, as DNA: TGTGCCAGCAGCCTCACGATACTCGATAATTCACCCCTCCACTTT. Its translation: CASSLTILDNSPLHF.

This sequence joins TRBV5-1 and TRBJ1-6; no clear D. Trimming took 2 bases from V and 0 from J, leaving 6 bases between them. This CDR3 is 15 amino acids long. Looked up from germline, CDR1 is SGHRS and CDR2 is YFSETQ. DNA of the CDR3: TGCGCCAGCAGCTTTGGAGGCTCCTATAATTCACCCCTCCACTTT. Translating gives CASSFGGSYNSPLHF.

CDR3 protein: CASSNNRGNTEAFF. The CDR3 coding sequence is TGCGCCAGCAGCAACAACCGTGGGAACACTGAAGCTTTCTTT. The chain employs TRBV10-2 and TRBJ1-1; D is unclear. The CDR3 is made up of 14 amino acids. V lost 6 bases to trimming and J lost 1 base, with 12 bases between them. Germline CDR1 WSHSY, CDR2 SAAADI.

The CDR3 loop reads CASRQSYNSPLHF. The CDR3, as DNA: TGTGCCAGCAGACAGTCCTATAATTCACCCCTCCACTTT. V gene TRBV27 combines with J gene TRBJ1-6, with unresolved D. V gave up 6 bases and J gave up 1 base, with 4 bases separating them. CDR3 length: 13 residues. Germline V gene data show CDR1 as MNHEY and CDR2 as SMNVEV (reference sequence).

The chain is built from TRBV7-2 and TRBJ1-5; no reliable D call. Germline CDR1 reads SGHTA; CDR2 reads FQGNSA. This CDR3 comprises 15 residues. V was clipped by 0 bases and J by 0 bases, with 6 bases between them. The CDR3 sequence: CASSLALYSNQPQHF. The CDR3 DNA follows: TGTGCCAGCAGCTTAGCCCTATATAGCAATCAGCCCCAGCATTTT.

V and J are TRBV18 and TRBJ2-5; 9 bases agree with TRBD2. Trimming cost V 1 base and J 2 bases; bases outside gene matches: 5. This CDR3 contains 16 residues. In germline, CDR1 is KGHSH, CDR2 LQKENI. The CDR3 DNA follows: TGTGCCAGCTCACCACTCCTAGCGGGGTTACAAGAGACCCAGTACTTC. Translation gives CASSPLLAGLQETQYF.

The chain couples TRBV7-9 to TRBJ1-5; D is unresolved. Germline V gene data show CDR1 as SEHNR and CDR2 as FQNEAQ (reference sequence). The CDR3 covers 12 residues. V was shortened by 3 bases and J by 5 bases, with 5 bases between the two germline ends. The CDR3 nucleotides read TGTGCCAGCAGCTTTCTAGATCAGCCCCAGCATTTT. Translating it yields CASSFLDQPQHF.

The chain uses TRBV5-1 and TRBJ1-4, with D possibly matching TRBD1 (6 bases). From germline, CDR1 is SGHRS and CDR2 YFSETQ. The CDR3 is made up of 18 amino acids. V lost 0 bases and J 0 bases, leaving 15 bases between the germline ends. The CDR3 loop reads CASSLAGDTSTTNEKLFF. Here the CDR3 DNA reads TGCGCCAGCAGCTTGGCCGGGGACACATCAACAACTAATGAAAAACTGTTTTTT.

The chain has TRBV5-5 and TRBJ1-1; D is uncertain. The V gene's germline CDR1 is SGHKS and CDR2 YYEKEE (reference sequence). Trimming stripped 5 bases from V and 1 base from J, with 12 bases between. The CDR3 totals 14 residues. CDR3 amino acids: CASRLPGSNTEAFF. As DNA, the CDR3 is TGTGCCAGCAGGTTGCCGGGTTCGAACACTGAAGCTTTCTTT. The whole variable domain, remainder taken from reference TRBV5-5 and TRBJ1-1, is DAGVTQSPTHLIKTRGQQVTLRCSPISGHKSVSWYQQVLGQGPQFIFQYYEKEERGRGNFPDRFSARQFPNYSSELNVNALLLGDSALYLCASRLPGSNTEAFFGQGTRLTVV.

The gene calls are TRBV28 and TRBJ2-7; 7 bases are shared with TRBD1. Per germline, CDR1 MDHEN and CDR2 SYDVKM. After removal of 3 bases from V and 2 bases from J, the junction contained 4 bases not matched to a gene. The CDR3 extends over 14 amino acids. The chain's CDR3 is CASSLTGRAYEQYF. For the CDR3, the DNA is TGTGCCAGCAGTTTGACAGGGCGCGCCTACGAGCAGTACTTC.

The rearrangement uses TRBV4-3 and TRBJ1-4; 11 nucleotides match TRBD1. The germline CDR1 and CDR2 sequences are LGHNA and YSLEER. Trimming took 4 bases from V and 7 from J; bases not matched to a gene: 5. CDR3 size: 15 residues. CDR3 in amino acids: CASSRTGGESEKLFF. In DNA, the CDR3 is TGCGCCAGCAGCCGGACAGGGGGCGAGAGTGAAAAACTGTTTTTT.

The gene calls are TRBV28 and TRBJ1-2, with a possible D match to TRBD1 (5 bases). The germline CDR1 and CDR2 sequences are MDHEN and SYDVKM. V lost 5 bases, J lost 6 bases, and 19 bases lay in between. The CDR3 has 15 residues. CDR3 residues: CASSPLGPTIHGYTF. CDR3 DNA: TGTGCCAGCAGTCCCTTGGGGCCGACAATCCATGGCTACACCTTC.